This T cell receptor beta chain was sequenced during a study of lymphopenia after photon versus proton radiotherapy. Study observations and caveats: Photon-treated patients lost naive T cells and TCR diversity; proton-treated stayed stable.

Clones were sequenced by immunoSEQ multiplex PCR, and TCRdb holds only the in-frame ones, with some missing. The sample carries 35,000 to 40,000 clones, more than 75% recorded once. This CDR3 is 15 amino acids long. The ends were cut back, 4 bases at V and 3 bases at J, with 16 bases in the middle. The germline V gene encodes CDR1 SGDLS and CDR2 YYNGEE. Concerning this clone: What it recognizes is unknown.

Sequencing was performed on peripheral blood, taken from a patient treated with photon-based radiotherapy. The TCR sequence derives from a man aged 50-60 years with gastric cancer. The J gene is TRBJ1-2, the V gene TRBV9, with D maybe TRBD1 (5 bases). The CDR3 DNA follows: TGTGCCAGCAGCTCCCAGCAGGGTGTGGACTATGGCTACACCTTC. Protein: CASSSQQGVDYGYTF.